These 5 T cell receptor beta chains came from one sample sequenced in a study of blood T cell repertoires in COVID-19. Profiled with immunoSEQ multiplex PCR; TCRdb holds only in-frame clones, not every one. Of 45,000 to 70,000 clones listed, 90% to 95% are singletons. Material for sequencing was peripheral blood. All receptors derive from an older woman with active or convalescent COVID-19.

The DNA of the CDR3 is TGCGCCAGCAGCGGGGACTGGTACGAGCAGTACTTC. Translating gives CASSGDWYEQYF. This chain joins TRBV5-1 and TRBJ2-7; the D gene is possibly TRBD2 (6 bases). The ends were cut back, 4 bases at V and 4 bases at J, with 9 bases in the middle. Germline loops: CDR1 SGHRS, CDR2 YFSETQ. The CDR3 contains 12 residues.

The chain joins TRBV28 to TRBJ1-1; D call uncertain. V gave up 3 bases and J gave up 3 bases, with 11 bases separating them. Germline CDR1 reads MDHEN; CDR2 reads SYDVKM. The CDR3 has 14 amino acids. CDR3 amino acids: CASSLRPSHTEAFF. CDR3 in DNA: TGTGCCAGCAGTTTGCGTCCTTCTCACACTGAAGCTTTCTTT.

In this sample, this clone turned up a few times. The gene calls are TRBV10-1 and TRBJ1-2; D gene unclear. Trimming stripped 5 bases from V and 10 bases from J, with 2 bases between. The CDR3 runs to 8 residues. Germline V gene lookup returns CDR1 WNHNN and CDR2 SYGVQD (reference sequence). CDR3: CASSLYTF. The CDR3 bases are TGCGCCAGCAGTCTCTACACCTTC.

The chain links TRBV27 to TRBJ2-5; 8 bases are shared with TRBD1. V gave up 6 bases and J gave up 5 bases; unmatched junction bases: 8. CDR1 and CDR2 (germline): MNHEY, SMNVEV (reference sequence). This CDR3 comprises 14 residues. The CDR3 reads CASRSTGGLETQYF. CDR3 DNA sequence: TGTGCCAGCAGATCTACAGGGGGTTTGGAGACCCAGTACTTC.

The chain carries TRBV24-1 and TRBJ1-1, with D possibly TRBD1 on 5 matching bases. V was shortened by 1 base and J by 8 bases, with 7 bases between the two germline ends. CDR1 is KGHDR, CDR2 SFDVKD, per germline. CDR3 length: 12 residues. The CDR3 protein is CATSDFRGEAFF. The CDR3 region has the DNA TGTGCCACCAGTGATTTTCGGGGGGAAGCTTTCTTT.